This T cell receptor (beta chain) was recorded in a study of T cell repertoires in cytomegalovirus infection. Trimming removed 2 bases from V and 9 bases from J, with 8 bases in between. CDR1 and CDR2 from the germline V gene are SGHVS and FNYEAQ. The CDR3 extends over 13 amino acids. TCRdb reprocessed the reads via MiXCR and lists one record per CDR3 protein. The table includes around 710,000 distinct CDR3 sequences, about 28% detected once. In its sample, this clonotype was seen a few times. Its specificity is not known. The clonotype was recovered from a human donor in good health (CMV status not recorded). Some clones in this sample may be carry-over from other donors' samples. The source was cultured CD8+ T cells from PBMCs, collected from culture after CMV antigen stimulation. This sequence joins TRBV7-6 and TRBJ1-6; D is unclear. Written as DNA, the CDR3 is TGTGCCAGCAGCTTAAATTTAGCTTCACCCCTCCACTTT. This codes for CASSLNLASPLHF.